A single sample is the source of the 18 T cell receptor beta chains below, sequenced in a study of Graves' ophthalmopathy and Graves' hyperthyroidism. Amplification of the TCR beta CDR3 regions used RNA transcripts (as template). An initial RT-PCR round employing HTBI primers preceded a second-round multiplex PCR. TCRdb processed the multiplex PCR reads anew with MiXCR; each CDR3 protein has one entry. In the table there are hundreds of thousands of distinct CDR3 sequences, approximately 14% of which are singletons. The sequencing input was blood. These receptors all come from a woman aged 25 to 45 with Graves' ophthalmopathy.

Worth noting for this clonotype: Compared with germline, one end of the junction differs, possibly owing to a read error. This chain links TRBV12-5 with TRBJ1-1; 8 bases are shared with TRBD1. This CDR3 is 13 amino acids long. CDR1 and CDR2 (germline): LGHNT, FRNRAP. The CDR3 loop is CASGITGGSERIF. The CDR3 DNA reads TGTGCTAGTGGTATCACAGGGGGTAGTGAGAGAATCTTT. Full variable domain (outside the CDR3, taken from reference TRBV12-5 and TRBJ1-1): DARVTQTPRHKVTEMGQEVTMRCQPILGHNTVFWYRQTMMQGLELLAYFRNRAPLDDSGMPKDRFSAEMPDATLATLKIQPSEPRDSAVYFCASGITGGSERIFGQGTRLTVV.

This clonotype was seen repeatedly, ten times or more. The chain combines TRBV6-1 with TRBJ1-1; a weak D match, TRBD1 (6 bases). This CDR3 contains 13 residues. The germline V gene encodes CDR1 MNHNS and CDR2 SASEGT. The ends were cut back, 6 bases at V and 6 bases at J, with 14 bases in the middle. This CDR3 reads CASRSGVGAEAFF. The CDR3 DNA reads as TGTGCCAGCAGATCAGGGGTAGGGGCTGAAGCTTTCTTT.

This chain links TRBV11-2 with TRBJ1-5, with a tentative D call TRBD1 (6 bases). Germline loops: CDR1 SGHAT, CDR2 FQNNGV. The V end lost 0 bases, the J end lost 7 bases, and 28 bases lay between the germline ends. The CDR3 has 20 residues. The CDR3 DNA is TGTGCCAGCAGCTTAGAACCCCCTAAAGCGCTTACAGGGTTAGAACAGCCCCAGCATTTT. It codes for CASSLEPPKALTGLEQPQHF.

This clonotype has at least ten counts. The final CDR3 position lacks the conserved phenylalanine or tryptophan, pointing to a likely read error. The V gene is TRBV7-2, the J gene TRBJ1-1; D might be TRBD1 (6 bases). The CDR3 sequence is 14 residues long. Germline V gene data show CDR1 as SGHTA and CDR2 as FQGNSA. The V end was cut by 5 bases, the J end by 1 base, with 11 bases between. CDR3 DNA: TGTGCCAGCAGCAAAGCGACAGGGAACACTGAAGCTTTCTCT. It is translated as CASSKATGNTEAFS.

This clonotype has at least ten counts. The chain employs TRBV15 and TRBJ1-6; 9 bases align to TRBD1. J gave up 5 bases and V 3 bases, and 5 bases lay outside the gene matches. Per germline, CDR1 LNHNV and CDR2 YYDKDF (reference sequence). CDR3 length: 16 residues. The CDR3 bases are TGTGCCACCAGCAGTGAGGACAGGGGAGATAATTCACCCCTCCACTTT. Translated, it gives CATSSEDRGDNSPLHF.

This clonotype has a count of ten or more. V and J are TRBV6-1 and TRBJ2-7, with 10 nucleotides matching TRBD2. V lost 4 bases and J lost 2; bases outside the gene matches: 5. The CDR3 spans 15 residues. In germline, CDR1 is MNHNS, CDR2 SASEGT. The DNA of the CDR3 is TGTGCCAGCAGTGCCGGGACTAGCGAGACCTACGAGCAGTACTTC. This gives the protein CASSAGTSETYEQYF.

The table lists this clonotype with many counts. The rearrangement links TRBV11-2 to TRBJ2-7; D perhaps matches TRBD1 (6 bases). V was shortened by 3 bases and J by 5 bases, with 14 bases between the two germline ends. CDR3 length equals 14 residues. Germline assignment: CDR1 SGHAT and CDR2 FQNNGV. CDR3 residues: CASSLTGGTHEQYF. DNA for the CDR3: TGTGCCAGCAGCTTGACAGGAGGTACCCACGAGCAGTACTTC.

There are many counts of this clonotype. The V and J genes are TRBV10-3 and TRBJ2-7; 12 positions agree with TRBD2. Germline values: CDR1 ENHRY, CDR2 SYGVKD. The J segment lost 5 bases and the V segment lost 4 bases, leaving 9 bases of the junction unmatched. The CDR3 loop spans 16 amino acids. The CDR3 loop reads CAISVLAGGGGHEQYF. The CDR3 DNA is TGTGCCATCAGTGTACTAGCGGGAGGAGGAGGGCACGAGCAGTACTTC.

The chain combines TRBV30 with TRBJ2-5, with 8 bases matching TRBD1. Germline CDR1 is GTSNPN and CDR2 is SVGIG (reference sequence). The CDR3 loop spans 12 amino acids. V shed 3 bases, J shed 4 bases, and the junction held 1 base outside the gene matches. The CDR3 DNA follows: TGTGCCTGGAGAACAGGGGGAGAGACCCAGTACTTC. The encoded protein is CAWRTGGETQYF.

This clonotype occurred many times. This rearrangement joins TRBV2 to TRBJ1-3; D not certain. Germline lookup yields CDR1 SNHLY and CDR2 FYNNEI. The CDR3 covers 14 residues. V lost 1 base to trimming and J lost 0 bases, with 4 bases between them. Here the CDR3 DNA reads TGTGCCAGCAGTGAAGGGCACTCTGGAAACACCATATATTTT. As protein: CASSEGHSGNTIYF.

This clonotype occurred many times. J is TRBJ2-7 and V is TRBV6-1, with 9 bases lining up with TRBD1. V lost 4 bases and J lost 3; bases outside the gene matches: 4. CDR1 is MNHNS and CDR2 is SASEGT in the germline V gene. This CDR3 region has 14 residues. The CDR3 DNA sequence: TGTGCCAGCAGTGGCGGGACAGGGAACTACGAGCAGTACTTC. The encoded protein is CASSGGTGNYEQYF.

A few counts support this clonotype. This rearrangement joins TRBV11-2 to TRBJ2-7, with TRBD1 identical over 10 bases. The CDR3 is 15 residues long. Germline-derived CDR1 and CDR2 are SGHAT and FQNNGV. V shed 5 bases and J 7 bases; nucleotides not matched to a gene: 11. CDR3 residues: CASSPGTGVLREQYF. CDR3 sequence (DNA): TGTGCCAGCAGCCCAGGGACAGGGGTTCTCCGAGAGCAGTACTTC.

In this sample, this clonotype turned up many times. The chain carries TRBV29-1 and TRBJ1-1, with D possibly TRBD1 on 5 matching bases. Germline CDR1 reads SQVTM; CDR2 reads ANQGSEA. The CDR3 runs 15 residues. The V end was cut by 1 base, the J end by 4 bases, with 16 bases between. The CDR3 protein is CSVEGGPDRFTEAFF. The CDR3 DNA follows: TGCAGCGTTGAAGGGGGTCCCGACAGATTCACTGAAGCTTTCTTT.

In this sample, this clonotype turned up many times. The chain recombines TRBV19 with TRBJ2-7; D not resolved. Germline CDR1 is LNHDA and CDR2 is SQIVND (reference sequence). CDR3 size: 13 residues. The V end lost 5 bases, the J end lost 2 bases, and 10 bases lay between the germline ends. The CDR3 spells CASSRSRPYEQYF. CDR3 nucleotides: TGTGCCAGTAGTCGGAGCAGACCCTACGAGCAGTACTTC.

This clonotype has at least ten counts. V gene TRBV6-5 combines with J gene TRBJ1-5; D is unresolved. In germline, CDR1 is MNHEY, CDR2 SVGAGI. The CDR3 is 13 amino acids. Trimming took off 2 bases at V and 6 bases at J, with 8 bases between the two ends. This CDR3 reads CASSYSGFQPQHF. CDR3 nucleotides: TGTGCCAGCAGTTACAGTGGGTTTCAGCCCCAGCATTTT.

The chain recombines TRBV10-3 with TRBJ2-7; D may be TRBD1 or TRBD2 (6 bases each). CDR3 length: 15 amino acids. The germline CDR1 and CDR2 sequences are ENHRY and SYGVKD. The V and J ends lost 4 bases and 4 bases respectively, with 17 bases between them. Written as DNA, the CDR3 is TGTGCCATCAGTGGACTAGAGGGGGTAATATACGAGCAGTACTTC. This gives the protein CAISGLEGVIYEQYF.

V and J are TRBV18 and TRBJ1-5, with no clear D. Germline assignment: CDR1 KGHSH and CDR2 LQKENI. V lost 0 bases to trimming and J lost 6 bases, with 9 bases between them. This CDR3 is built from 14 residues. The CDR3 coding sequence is TGTGCCAGCTCACCACCTCGGGGTGGTCAGCCCCAGCATTTT. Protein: CASSPPRGGQPQHF.

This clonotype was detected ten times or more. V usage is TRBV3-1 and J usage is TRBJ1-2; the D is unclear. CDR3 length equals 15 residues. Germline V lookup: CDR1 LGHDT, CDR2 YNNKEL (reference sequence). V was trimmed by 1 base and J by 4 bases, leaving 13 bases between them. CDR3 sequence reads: CASSQVGEELYGYTF. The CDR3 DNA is TGTGCCAGCAGCCAAGTTGGCGAAGAACTCTATGGCTACACCTTC.